Listed here is a single T cell receptor beta chain. The antigen remains undetermined. TCRdb called the 5' RACE reads again in MiXCR, with one record for every CDR3 protein. The sample carries 250,000 or so distinct CDR3 sequences, around 17% recorded once. This CDR3 contains 15 residues. Germline loops: CDR1 LNHNV, CDR2 YYDKDF (reference sequence). Trimming removed 0 bases at V and 7 bases at J, with 12 bases between. This sample was included in a study of T-cell memory formation after mild COVID-19. The study's findings and limits: CD4+ contracting clones lay mainly in CM and EM, CD8+ ones in EMRA.

The genes are TRBV15 and TRBJ1-4; D not resolved. This TCR derives from a man between 18 and 35 years old who had mild COVID-19 (a few samples of this study predate the infection). Cell type and time point are not known. Sample: PBMCs or a T cell subset sorted from them (not recorded which). CDR3 in amino acids: CATSRDGPVGEKLFF. CDR3 in DNA: TGTGCCACCAGCAGAGATGGGCCTGTCGGTGAAAAACTGTTTTTT.